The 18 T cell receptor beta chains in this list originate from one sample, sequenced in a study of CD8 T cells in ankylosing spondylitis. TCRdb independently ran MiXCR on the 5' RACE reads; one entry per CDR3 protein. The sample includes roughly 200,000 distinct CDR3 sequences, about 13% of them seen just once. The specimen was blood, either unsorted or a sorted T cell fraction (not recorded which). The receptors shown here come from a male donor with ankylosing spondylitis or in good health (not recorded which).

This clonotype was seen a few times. CDR3 bases: TGTGCCAGCAGCCCAACTTCTCCCTATAGCACAGATACGCAGTATTTT. Amino acids: CASSPTSPYSTDTQYF. J is TRBJ2-3 and V is TRBV12-3 or TRBV12-4; D ambiguous. V lost 6 bases and J 0 bases, leaving 16 bases between the germline ends. This CDR3 has 16 amino acids.

The CDR3 DNA sequence: TGCAGTGCACCTACTAGATTCGAGCAGTTCTTC. Translation: CSAPTRFEQFF. The J gene is TRBJ2-1, the V gene TRBV20-1, with D tentatively TRBD2 (5 bases). V lost 6 bases and J 10 bases, leaving 13 bases between the germline ends. CDR3 length equals 11 residues. Germline V gives CDR1 DFQATT, CDR2 SNEGSKA (reference sequence).

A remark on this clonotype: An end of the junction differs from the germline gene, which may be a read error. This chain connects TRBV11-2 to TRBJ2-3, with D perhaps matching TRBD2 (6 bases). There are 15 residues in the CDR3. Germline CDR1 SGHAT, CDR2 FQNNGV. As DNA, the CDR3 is TGTGCCAGCGCCGCGGGCGGGGCCCATGGAGATACGCGGTATTTT. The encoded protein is CASAAGGAHGDTRYF.

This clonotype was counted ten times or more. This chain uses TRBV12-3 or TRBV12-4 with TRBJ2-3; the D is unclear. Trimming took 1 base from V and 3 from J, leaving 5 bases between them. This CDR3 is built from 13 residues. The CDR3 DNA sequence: TGTGCCAGCAGTTTAGGGGATACAGATACGCAGTATTTT. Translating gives CASSLGDTDTQYF.

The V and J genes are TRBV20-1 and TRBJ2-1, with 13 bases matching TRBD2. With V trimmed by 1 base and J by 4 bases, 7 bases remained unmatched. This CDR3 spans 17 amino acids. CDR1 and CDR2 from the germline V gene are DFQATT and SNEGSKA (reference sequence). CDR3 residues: CSARVVTSGGVYNEQFF. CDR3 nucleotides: TGCAGTGCTAGAGTTGTCACTAGCGGGGGGGTGTACAATGAGCAGTTCTTC.

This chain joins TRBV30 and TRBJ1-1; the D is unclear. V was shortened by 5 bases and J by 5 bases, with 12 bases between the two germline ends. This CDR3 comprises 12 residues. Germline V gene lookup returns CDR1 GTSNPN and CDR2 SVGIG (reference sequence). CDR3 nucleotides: TGTGCCTGGGCTCCCGCGGGGACTGAAGCTTTCTTT. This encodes CAWAPAGTEAFF.

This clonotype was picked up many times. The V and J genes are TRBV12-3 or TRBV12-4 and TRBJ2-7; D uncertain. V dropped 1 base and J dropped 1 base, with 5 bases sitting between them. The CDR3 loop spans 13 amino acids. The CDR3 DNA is TGTGCCAGCAGTTTAGTCCGTTCCTACGAGCAGTACTTC. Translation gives CASSLVRSYEQYF.

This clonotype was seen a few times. The CDR3 nucleotides read TGCGCCAGCAGCCAAGATGCGCTAGCGGGGACCCTCGGGGAGCTGTTTTTT. Its protein product is CASSQDALAGTLGELFF. The V gene is TRBV4-1, the J gene TRBJ2-2, with 9 positions matching TRBD2. Trimming at V came to 0 bases and at J to 7 bases, leaving 9 bases not matched to a gene. This CDR3 region has 17 residues. Germline V gene data show CDR1 as MGHRA and CDR2 as YSYEKL.

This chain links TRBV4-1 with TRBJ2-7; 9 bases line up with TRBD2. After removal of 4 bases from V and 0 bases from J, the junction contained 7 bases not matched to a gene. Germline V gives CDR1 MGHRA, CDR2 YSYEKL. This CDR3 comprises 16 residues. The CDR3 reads CASSPNVAGVSYEQYF. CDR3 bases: TGCGCCAGCAGCCCCAACGTAGCGGGAGTCTCCTACGAGCAGTACTTC.

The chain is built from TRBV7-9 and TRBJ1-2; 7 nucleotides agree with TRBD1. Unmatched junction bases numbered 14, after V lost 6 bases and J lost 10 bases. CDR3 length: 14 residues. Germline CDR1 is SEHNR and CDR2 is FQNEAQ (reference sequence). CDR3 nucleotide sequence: TGTGCCAGCAGACCAACAGGGGTTTCCGTGCTCTACACCTTC. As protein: CASRPTGVSVLYTF.

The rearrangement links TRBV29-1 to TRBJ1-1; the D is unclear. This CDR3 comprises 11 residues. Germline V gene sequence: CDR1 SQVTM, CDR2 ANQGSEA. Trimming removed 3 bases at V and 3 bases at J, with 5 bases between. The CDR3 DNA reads TGCAGCGTTGATAGGGACACTGAAGCTTTCTTT. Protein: CSVDRDTEAFF. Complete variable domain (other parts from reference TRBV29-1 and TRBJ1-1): SAVISQKPSRDICQRGTSLTIQCQVDSQVTMMFWYRQQPGQSLTLIATANQGSEATYESGFVIDKFPISRPNLTFSTLTVSNMSPEDSSIYLCSVDRDTEAFFGQGTRLTVV.

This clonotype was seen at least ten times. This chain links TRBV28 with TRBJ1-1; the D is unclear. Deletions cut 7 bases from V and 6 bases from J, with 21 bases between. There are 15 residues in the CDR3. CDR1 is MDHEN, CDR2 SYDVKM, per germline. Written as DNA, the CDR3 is TGTGCCAGCACTTTCAGTGCGGGATCATGGTCTGAAGCTTTCTTT. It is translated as CASTFSAGSWSEAFF.

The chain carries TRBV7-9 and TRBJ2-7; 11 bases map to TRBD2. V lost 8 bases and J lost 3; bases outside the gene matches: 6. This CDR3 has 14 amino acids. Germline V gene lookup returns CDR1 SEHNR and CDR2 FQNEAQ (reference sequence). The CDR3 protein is CASRIAGGIYEQYF. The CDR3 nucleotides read TGTGCCAGCCGAATAGCGGGGGGGATCTACGAGCAGTACTTC.

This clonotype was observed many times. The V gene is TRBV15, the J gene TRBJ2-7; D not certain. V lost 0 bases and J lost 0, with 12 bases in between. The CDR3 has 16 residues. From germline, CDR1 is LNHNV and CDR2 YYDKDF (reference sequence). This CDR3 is CATSRDRQVVSYEQYF. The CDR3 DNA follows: TGTGCCACCAGCAGAGATAGGCAGGTTGTCTCCTACGAGCAGTACTTC.

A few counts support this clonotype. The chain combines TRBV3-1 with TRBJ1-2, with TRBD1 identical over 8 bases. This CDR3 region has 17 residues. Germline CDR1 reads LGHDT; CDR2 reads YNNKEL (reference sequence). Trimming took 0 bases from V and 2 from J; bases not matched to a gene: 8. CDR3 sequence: CASSQEGMTGANYGYTF. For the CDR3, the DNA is TGTGCCAGCAGCCAAGAAGGGATGACAGGGGCGAACTATGGCTACACCTTC.

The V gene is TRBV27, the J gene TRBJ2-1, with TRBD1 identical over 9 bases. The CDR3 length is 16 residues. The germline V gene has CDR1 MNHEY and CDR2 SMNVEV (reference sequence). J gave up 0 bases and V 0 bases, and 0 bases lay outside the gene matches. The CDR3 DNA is TGTGCCAGCAGTTTATCGACAGGGGGCTCCTACAATGAGCAGTTCTTC. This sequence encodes CASSLSTGGSYNEQFF.

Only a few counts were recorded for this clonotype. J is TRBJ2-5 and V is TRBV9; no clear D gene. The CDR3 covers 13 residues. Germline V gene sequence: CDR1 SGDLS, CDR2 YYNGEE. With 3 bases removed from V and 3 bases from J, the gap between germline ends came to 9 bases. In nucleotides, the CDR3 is TGTGCCAGCAGCGAGGCGAGAAAAGAGACCCAGTACTTC. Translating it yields CASSEARKETQYF.

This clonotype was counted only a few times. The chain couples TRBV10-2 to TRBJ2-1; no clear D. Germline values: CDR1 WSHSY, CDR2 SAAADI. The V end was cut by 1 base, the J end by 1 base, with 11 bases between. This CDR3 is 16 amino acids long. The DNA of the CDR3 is TGCGCCAGCAGTGAGTTAACGTTTGAGTCCTACAATGAGCAGTTCTTC. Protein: CASSELTFESYNEQFF.